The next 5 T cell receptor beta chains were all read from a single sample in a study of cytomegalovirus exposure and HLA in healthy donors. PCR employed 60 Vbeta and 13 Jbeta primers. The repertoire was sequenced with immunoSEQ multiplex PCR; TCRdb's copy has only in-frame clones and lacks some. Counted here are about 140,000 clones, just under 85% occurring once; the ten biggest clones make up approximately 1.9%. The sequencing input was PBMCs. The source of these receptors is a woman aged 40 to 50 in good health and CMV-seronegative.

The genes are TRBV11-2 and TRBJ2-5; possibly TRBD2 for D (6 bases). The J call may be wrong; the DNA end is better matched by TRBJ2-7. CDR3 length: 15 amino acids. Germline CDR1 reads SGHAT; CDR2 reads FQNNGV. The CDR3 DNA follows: TGTGCCAGCAACGGTTTAGCGGCAAGCTCCTACGAGCAGTACTTC. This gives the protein CASNGLAASSYEQYF.

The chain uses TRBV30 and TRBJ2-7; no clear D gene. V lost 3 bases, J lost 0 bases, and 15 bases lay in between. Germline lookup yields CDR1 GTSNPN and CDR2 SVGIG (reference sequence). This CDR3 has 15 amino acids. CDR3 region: CAWSVLAFASYEQYF. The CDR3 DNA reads TGTGCCTGGAGCGTCTTAGCCTTCGCCTCCTACGAGCAGTACTTC.

In DNA, the CDR3 is TGTGCCAGCAGTGAACTCGGACTAGCGGGAGGTAGGGATACGCAGTATTTT. Translation gives CASSELGLAGGRDTQYF. The rearrangement links TRBV2 to TRBJ2-3, with TRBD2 identical over 14 bases. Germline-derived CDR1 and CDR2 are SNHLY and FYNNEI. Trimming at V came to 2 bases and at J to 6 bases, leaving 7 bases not matched to a gene. The CDR3 runs 17 residues.

CDR3 sequence (DNA): TGTGCCAGCAGCCCTGGAGGGTTCAAAGAGACCCAGTACTTC. Protein: CASSPGGFKETQYF. The rearrangement links TRBV7-2 to TRBJ2-5, with D maybe TRBD2 (6 bases). Germline values: CDR1 SGHTA, CDR2 FQGNSA. V was shortened by 5 bases and J by 3 bases, with 13 bases between the two germline ends. The CDR3 extends over 14 amino acids.

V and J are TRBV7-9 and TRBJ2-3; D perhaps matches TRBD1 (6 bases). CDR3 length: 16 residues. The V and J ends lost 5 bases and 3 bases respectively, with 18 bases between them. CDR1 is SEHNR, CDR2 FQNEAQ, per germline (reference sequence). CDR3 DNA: TGTGCCAGCAGCCCCTTTGTAGGGGGAGAGACAGATACGCAGTATTTT. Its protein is CASSPFVGGETDTQYF.